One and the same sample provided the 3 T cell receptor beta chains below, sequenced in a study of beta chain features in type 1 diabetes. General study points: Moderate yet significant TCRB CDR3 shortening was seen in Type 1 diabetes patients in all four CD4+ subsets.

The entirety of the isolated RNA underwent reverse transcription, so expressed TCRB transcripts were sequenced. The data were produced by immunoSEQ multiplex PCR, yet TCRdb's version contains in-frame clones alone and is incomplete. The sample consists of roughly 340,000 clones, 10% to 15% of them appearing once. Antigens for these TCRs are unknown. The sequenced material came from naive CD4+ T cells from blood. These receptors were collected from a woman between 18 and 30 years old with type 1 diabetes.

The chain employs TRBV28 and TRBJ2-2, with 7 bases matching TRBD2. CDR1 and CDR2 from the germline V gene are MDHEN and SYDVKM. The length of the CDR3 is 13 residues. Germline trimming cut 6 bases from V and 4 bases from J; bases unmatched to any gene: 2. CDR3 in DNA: TGTGCCAGCAGCAGGACTAGCACCGGGGAGCTGTTTTTT. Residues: CASSRTSTGELFF.

The CDR3 region is CASRGHDVSYEQYF. In DNA form, the CDR3 reads TGTGCCAGCAGGGGACACGACGTCTCCTACGAGCAGTACTTC. The chain employs TRBV2 and TRBJ2-7, with D possibly being TRBD1 (6 bases). The V gene's germline CDR1 is SNHLY and CDR2 FYNNEI. V lost 6 bases and J 0 bases, leaving 12 bases between the germline ends. The CDR3 runs to 14 residues. Full variable domain (outside the CDR3, taken from reference TRBV2 and TRBJ2-7): EPEVTQTPSHQVTQMGQEVILRCVPISNHLYFYWYRQILGQKVEFLVSFYNNEISEKSEIFDDQFSVERPDGSNFTLKIRSTKLEDSAMYFCASRGHDVSYEQYFGPGTRLTVT.

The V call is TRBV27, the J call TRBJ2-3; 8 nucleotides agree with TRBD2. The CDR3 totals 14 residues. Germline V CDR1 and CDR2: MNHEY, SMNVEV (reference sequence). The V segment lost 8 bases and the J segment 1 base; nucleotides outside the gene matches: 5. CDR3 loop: CASAGLVGTDTQYF. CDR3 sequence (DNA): TGTGCCAGCGCGGGACTAGTGGGCACAGATACGCAGTATTTT.